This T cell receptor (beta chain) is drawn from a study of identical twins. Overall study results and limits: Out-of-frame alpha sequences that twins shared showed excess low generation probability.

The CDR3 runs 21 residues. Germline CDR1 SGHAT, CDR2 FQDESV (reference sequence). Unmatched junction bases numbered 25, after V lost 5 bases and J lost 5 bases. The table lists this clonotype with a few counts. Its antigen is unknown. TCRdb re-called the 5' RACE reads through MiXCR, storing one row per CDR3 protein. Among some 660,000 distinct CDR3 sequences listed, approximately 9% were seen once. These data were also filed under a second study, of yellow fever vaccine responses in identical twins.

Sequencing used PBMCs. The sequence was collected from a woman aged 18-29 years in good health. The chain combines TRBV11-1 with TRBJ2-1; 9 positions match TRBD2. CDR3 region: CASSSRSAGGPSDIINNEQFF. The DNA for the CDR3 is TGTGCCAGCAGCAGCAGGTCGGCGGGAGGGCCGAGTGACATCATAAACAATGAGCAGTTCTTC.